This is a list of T cell receptor beta chains from one sample in a study of post-analysis software for immune sequencing data. TCRdb redid the calling of the PCR reads with MiXCR, one entry per CDR3 protein. The table lists roughly 410,000 distinct CDR3 sequences, 30% to 45% of them singletons. Source material: blood. The receptors stem from a girl aged 10 to 17 with multiple sclerosis. CDR3s include the opening cysteine and the closing phenylalanine or tryptophan. D genes are given only for firm matches. Some rows have no size entry. The others give once, few or many, or a class for an expanded clone.

d_gene,j_gene,abundance,v_gene,CDR3aa,CDR3nt
NA,TRBJ2-1,NA,TRBV20-1,CSAGEGEQFF,TGCAGTGCGGGAGAGGGTGAGCAGTTCTTC
NA,TRBJ1-6,NA,TRBV4-1,CAGSQVLRVFTASPLHF,TGCGCCGGCAGCCAAGTGCTCAGGGTCTTCACGGCGTCACCCCTCCACTTT
NA,TRBJ2-3,NA,TRBV6-1,CASSEAPTGGTDTQYF,TGTGCCAGCAGTGAAGCCCCCACAGGAGGCACAGATACGCAGTATTTT
NA,TRBJ1-1,NA,TRBV19,CASSILGTNTEAFF,TGTGCCAGTAGTATCCTCGGGACGAACACTGAAGCTTTCTTT
NA,TRBJ1-2,NA,TRBV6-6,CATWDKLEGGYTF,TGTGCCACCTGGGACAAGCTGGAGGGGGGCTACACCTTC
TRBD1,TRBJ2-7,NA,TRBV5-1,CASSFQGDPYEQYF,TGCGCCAGCAGCTTCCAGGGGGACCCCTACGAGCAGTACTTC
TRBD2,TRBJ2-5,NA,TRBV20-1,CSARGEGFQETQYF,TGCAGTGCTAGAGGGGAGGGCTTCCAAGAGACCCAGTACTTC
TRBD1,TRBJ2-7,NA,TRBV20-1,CSASRDRPYEQYF,TGCAGTGCTAGCCGGGACAGACCGTACGAGCAGTACTTC
TRBD2,TRBJ2-1,few,TRBV4-1,CASSQAERGVVNEQFF,TGCGCCAGCAGCCAAGCGGAGCGGGGGGTTGTAAATGAGCAGTTCTTC
TRBD1,TRBJ1-1,NA,TRBV6-5,CASSYGDRGDTEAFF,TGTGCCAGCAGTTACGGGGACAGGGGCGACACTGAAGCTTTCTTT
NA,TRBJ2-1,few,TRBV7-8,CASSLGVVLGKDEQFF,TGTGCCAGCAGCTTGGGAGTTGTGCTGGGGAAGGACGAGCAGTTCTTC
NA,TRBJ2-3,many,TRBV29-1,CSVGLSGDTQYF,TGCAGCGTAGGCCTCTCGGGAGATACGCAGTATTTT
NA,TRBJ1-1,few,TRBV3-1,CASSQVSFPLEAFF,TGTGCCAGCAGCCAAGTCTCCTTTCCCCTTGAAGCTTTCTTT
TRBD1,TRBJ1-1,few,TRBV18,CASSSTTGGNTEAFF,TGTGCCAGCTCATCAACCACAGGGGGCAACACTGAAGCTTTCTTT
TRBD1,TRBJ1-6,NA,TRBV7-9,CASSLINGQGNSPLHF,TGTGCCAGCAGCTTAATAAACGGACAGGGAAATTCACCCCTCCACTTT
NA,TRBJ2-3,few,TRBV20-1,CSAPGQRASTDTQYF,TGCAGTGCGCCCGGACAGAGGGCTAGCACAGATACGCAGTATTTT
NA,TRBJ1-2,once,TRBV6-5,CVSSYSGRENGYTF,TGTGTCAGCAGTTACTCGGGCAGGGAGAATGGCTACACCTTC
TRBD1,TRBJ2-5,few,TRBV28,CASSLYPYRGRETQYF,TGTGCCAGCAGTTTATACCCGTACAGGGGACGAGAGACCCAGTACTTC